This TCR beta chain came from a study of blood T cell repertoires in COVID-19. Study context: Collection of acute and convalescent COVID-19 samples took place in the United States, Italy and Spain. Sample material is recorded as cDNA or gDNA derived from T cells, B-cell-depleted T cells, or PBMCs.

Trimming stripped 8 bases from V and 1 base from J, with 17 bases between. Germline loops: CDR1 MNHEY, CDR2 SMNVEV (reference sequence). The CDR3 runs to 15 residues. Per the authors' pipeline: Researchers report that nucleated cell counts were estimated from reference gene primer amplification. Produced via immunoSEQ multiplex PCR; TCRdb's table is partial and in-frame only. For V, J and clone size, that table is used; D and trimming come from the DNA. Of approximately 100,000 clones listed, 86% were seen once; the top ten hold about a tenth. J is TRBJ1-2 and V is TRBV27; D is unclear. The specimen was peripheral blood. The sequence derives from a man between 50 and 59 years old with acute or convalescent COVID-19. The CDR3 bases are TGTGCCAGCCTCTCTCATGACTCAATTAACTATGGCTACACCTTC. Protein: CASLSHDSINYGYTF.